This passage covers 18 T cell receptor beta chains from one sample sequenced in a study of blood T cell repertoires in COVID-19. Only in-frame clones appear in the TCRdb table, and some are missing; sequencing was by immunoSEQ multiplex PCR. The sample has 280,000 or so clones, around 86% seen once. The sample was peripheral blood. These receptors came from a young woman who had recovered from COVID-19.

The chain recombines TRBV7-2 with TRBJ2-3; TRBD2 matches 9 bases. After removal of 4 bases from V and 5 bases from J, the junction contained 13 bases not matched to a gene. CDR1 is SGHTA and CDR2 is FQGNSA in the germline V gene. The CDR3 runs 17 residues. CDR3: CASSWVLAGETGDTQYF. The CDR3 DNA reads TGTGCCAGCAGCTGGGTCTTAGCGGGAGAGACTGGAGATACGCAGTATTTT. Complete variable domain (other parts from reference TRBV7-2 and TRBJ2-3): GAGVSQSPSNKVTEKGKDVELRCDPISGHTALYWYRQSLGQGLEFLIYFQGNSAPDKSGLPSDRFSAERTGGSVSTLTIQRTQQEDSAVYLCASSWVLAGETGDTQYFGPGTRLTVL.

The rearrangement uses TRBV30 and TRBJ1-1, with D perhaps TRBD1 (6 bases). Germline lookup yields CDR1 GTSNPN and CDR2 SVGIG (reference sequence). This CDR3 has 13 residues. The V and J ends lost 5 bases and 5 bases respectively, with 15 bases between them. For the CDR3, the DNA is TGTGCCTGGGATAAAGCAAGGGGGACTGAAGCTTTCTTT. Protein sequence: CAWDKARGTEAFF.

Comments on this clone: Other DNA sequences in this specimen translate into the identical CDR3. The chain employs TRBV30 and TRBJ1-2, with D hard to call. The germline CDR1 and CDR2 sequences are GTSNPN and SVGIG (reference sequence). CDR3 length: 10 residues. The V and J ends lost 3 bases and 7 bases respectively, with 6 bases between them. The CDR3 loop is CAWRRGGYTF. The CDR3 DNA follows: TGTGCCTGGAGACGAGGTGGCTACACCTTC.

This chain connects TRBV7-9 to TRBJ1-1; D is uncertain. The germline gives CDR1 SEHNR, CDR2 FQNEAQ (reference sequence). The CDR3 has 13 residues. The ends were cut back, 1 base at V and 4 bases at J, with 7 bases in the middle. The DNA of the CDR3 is TGTGCCAGCAGCTTAGGAGCAGGCACTGAAGCTTTCTTT. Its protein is CASSLGAGTEAFF.

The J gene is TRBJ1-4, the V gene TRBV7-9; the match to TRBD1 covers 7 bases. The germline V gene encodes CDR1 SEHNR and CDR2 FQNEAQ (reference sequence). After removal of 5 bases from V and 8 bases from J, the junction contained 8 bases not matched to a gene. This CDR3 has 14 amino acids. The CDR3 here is CASSVSGTVEKLFF. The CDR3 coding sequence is TGTGCCAGCAGCGTTTCCGGGACAGTCGAAAAACTGTTTTTT. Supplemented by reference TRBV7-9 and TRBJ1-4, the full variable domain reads DTGVSQNPRHKITKRGQNVTFRCDPISEHNRLYWYRQTLGQGPEFLTYFQNEAQLEKSRLLSDRFSAERPKGSFSTLEIQRTEQGDSAMYLCASSVSGTVEKLFFGSGTQLSVL.

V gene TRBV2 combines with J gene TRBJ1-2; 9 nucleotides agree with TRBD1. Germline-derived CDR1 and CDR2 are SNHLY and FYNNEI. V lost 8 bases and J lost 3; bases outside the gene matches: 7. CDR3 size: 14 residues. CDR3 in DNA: TGTGCCAGCCGCGGGACAGGGTTTGACTATGGCTACACCTTC. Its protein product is CASRGTGFDYGYTF.

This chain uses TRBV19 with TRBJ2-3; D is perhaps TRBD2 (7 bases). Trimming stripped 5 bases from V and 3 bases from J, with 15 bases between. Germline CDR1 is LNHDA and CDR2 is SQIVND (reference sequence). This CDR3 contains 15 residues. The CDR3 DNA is TGTGCCAGTAGTCCGGGCGGGGGCTATACAGATACGCAGTATTTT. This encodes CASSPGGGYTDTQYF.

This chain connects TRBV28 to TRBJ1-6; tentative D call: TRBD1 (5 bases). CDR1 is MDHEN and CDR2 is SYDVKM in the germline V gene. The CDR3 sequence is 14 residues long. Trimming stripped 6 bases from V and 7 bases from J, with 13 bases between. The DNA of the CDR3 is TGTGCCAGCAGAAGAGACAGTGCGAATTCACCCCTCCACTTT. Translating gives CASRRDSANSPLHF.

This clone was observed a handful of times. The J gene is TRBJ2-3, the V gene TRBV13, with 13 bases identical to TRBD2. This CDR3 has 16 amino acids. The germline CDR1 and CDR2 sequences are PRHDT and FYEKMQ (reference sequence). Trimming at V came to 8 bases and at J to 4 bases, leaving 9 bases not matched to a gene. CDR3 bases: TGTGCCAGCCTTGGGCCTGGACTAGCGGGGGCAGATACGCAGTATTTT. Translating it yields CASLGPGLAGADTQYF. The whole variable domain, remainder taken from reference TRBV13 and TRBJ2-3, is AAGVIQSPRHLIKEKRETATLKCYPIPRHDTVYWYQQGPGQDPQFLISFYEKMQSDKGSIPDRFSAQQFSDYHSELNMSSLELGDSALYFCASLGPGLAGADTQYFGPGTRLTVL.

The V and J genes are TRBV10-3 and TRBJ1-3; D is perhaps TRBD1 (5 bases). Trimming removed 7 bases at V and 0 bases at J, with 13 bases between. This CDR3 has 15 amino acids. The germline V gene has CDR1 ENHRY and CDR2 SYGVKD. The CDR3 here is CAIIENRNSGNTIYF. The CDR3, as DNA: TGTGCCATCATCGAGAACAGGAACTCTGGAAACACCATATATTTT.

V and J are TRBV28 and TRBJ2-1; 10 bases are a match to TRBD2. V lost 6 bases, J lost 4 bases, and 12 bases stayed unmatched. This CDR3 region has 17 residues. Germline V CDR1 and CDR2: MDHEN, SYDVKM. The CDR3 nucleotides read TGTGCCAGCAGCCTGAATGGTGCTAGCGGGGGTTACAATGAGCAGTTCTTC. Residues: CASSLNGASGGYNEQFF.

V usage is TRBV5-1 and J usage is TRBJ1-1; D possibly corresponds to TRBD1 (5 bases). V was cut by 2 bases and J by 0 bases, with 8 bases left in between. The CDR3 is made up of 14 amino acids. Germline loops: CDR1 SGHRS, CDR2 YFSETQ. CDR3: CASSFGGVNTEAFF. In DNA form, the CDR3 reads TGCGCCAGCAGCTTTGGAGGGGTGAACACTGAAGCTTTCTTT.

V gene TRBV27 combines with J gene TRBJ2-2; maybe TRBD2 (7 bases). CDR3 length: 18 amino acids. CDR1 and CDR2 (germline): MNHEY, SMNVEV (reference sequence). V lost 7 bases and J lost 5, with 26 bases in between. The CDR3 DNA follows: TGTGCCAGCACCCCCCGGGGGGCCGGAAAACCGAGGACCGGGGAGCTGTTTTTT. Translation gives CASTPRGAGKPRTGELFF.

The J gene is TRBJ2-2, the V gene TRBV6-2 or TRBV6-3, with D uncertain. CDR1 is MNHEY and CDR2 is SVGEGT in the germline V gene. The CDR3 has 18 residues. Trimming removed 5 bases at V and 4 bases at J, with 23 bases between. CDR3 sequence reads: CASSNPLRNTPCTGELFF. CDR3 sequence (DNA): TGTGCCAGCAGTAACCCTCTCAGGAATACTCCGTGCACCGGGGAGCTGTTTTTT.

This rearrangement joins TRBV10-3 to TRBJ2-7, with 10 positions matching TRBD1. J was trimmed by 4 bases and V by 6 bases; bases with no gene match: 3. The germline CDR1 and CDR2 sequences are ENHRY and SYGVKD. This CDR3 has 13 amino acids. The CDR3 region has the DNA TGTGCCATCAGCCCGGGACAGGGGTACGAGCAGTACTTC. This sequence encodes CAISPGQGYEQYF.

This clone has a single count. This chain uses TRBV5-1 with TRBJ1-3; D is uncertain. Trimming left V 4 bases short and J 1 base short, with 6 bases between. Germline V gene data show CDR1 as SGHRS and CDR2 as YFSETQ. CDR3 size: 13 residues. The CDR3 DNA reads TGCGCCAGCAGCCAGGAATCTGGAAACACCATATATTTT. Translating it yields CASSQESGNTIYF.

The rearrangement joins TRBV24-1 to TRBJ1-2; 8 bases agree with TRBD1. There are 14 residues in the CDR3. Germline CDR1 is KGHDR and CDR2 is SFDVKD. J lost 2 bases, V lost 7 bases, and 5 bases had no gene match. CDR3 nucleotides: TGTGCCACCAGATCCGGGACAGGCAACTATGGCTACACCTTC. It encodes CATRSGTGNYGYTF.

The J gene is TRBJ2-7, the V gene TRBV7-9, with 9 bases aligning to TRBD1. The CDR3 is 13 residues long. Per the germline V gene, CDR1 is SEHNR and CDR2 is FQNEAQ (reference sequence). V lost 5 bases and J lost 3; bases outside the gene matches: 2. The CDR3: CASSGTGNYEQYF. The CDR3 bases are TGTGCCAGCAGCGGGACAGGGAACTACGAGCAGTACTTC.